The next 19 T cell receptor beta chains were all read from a single sample in a study of CD8+ T cells in alopecia areata. RNA extraction was followed by reverse transcription into cDNA, which acted as the sequencing template. Some clones are missing from TCRdb's copy, which holds only in-frame ones; the method was immunoSEQ multiplex PCR. The sample holds 130,000 or so clones, roughly nine tenths seen once. Treatment denoted: oral pan-JAK inhibitor, 5-10 mg twice daily. The sample was CD8+ T cells sorted from blood, taken at week 4, from a patient treated with tofacitinib. Every receptor here comes from a human donor with alopecia areata.

In this sample, this clone turned up a few times. This chain connects TRBV4-1 to TRBJ2-2; 11 bases map to TRBD1. Germline CDR1 MGHRA, CDR2 YSYEKL. The junction had 3 bases not matched to a gene; V was cut back by 0 bases and J by 6 bases. The length of the CDR3 is 16 residues. The CDR3 nucleotides are TGCGCCAGCAGCCAAGATGGACAGGGGGCTTCCGGGGAGCTGTTTTTT. It specifies CASSQDGQGASGELFF.

This chain connects TRBV9 to TRBJ1-1; TRBD1 might be the D (6 bases). The germline V and J ends were trimmed by 3 bases and 4 bases, with 10 bases remaining between them. Germline-derived CDR1 and CDR2 are SGDLS and YYNGEE. CDR3 length: 13 amino acids. As DNA, the CDR3 is TGTGCCAGCAGCGAAAGGGACACCACTGAAGCTTTCTTT. Its protein product is CASSERDTTEAFF.

The rearrangement links TRBV29-1 to TRBJ2-7, with 10 bases aligning to TRBD1. The V segment lost 3 bases and the J segment 3 bases; nucleotides outside the gene matches: 8. Germline-derived CDR1 and CDR2 are SQVTM and ANQGSEA. The CDR3 has 15 amino acids. CDR3 sequence: CSVDGGTGVNYEQYF. In nucleotides, the CDR3 is TGCAGCGTTGATGGAGGGACAGGGGTGAACTACGAGCAGTACTTC.

The chain has TRBV5-6 and TRBJ2-1; perhaps D is TRBD1 or TRBD2 (5 bases each). This CDR3 region has 16 residues. V dropped 4 bases and J dropped 2 bases, with 16 bases sitting between them. Germline-derived CDR1 and CDR2 are SGHDT and YYEEEE. This CDR3 is CASSTGTYQTYNEQFF. The CDR3 nucleotides are TGTGCCAGCAGCACCGGGACCTATCAGACCTACAATGAGCAGTTCTTC.

The V and J genes are TRBV5-4 and TRBJ2-2; D may be TRBD1 or TRBD2 (5 bases each). CDR1 SGHNT and CDR2 YYREEE come from the germline V gene (reference sequence). The CDR3 extends over 12 amino acids. Deletions cut 4 bases from V and 6 bases from J, with 7 bases between. This chain's CDR3 is CASSQGPGELFF. In nucleotides, the CDR3 is TGTGCCAGCAGCCAGGGACCCGGGGAGCTGTTTTTT.

This clone was picked up one time. The chain employs TRBV30 and TRBJ2-7; D is unclear. This CDR3 has 13 amino acids. V dropped 0 bases and J dropped 3 bases, with 9 bases sitting between them. Germline assignment: CDR1 GTSNPN and CDR2 SVGIG (reference sequence). The CDR3 spells CAWSVPPFYEQYF. Here the CDR3 DNA reads TGTGCCTGGAGTGTACCACCGTTCTACGAGCAGTACTTC.

This clone came up a few times. The rearrangement links TRBV2 to TRBJ2-1, with 7 bases that match TRBD2. V lost 0 bases and J lost 12; bases outside the gene matches: 11. From germline, CDR1 is SNHLY and CDR2 FYNNEI. The CDR3 runs to 15 residues. Written as DNA, the CDR3 is TGTGCCAGCAGTGAAGCCTTCCAGGGATCGGGGGGGCAGTTCTTC. Translation: CASSEAFQGSGGQFF.

V is TRBV5-1 and J is TRBJ1-2; no definite D call. The CDR3 contains 14 residues. The ends were cut back, 5 bases at V and 0 bases at J, with 11 bases in the middle. The germline V gene encodes CDR1 SGHRS and CDR2 YFSETQ. CDR3 amino acids: CASRAELSNYGYTF. CDR3 DNA sequence: TGCGCCAGCAGGGCGGAGCTCTCTAACTATGGCTACACCTTC.

The gene calls are TRBV29-1 and TRBJ1-2; TRBD1 matches 7 bases. This CDR3 has 14 residues. Looked up from germline, CDR1 is SQVTM and CDR2 is ANQGSEA. Losses at the gene ends were 6 bases for V and 5 bases for J; bases not matched to a gene: 12. The CDR3 sequence: CSVNTGESYYGYTF. For the CDR3, the DNA is TGCAGCGTAAACACAGGGGAATCCTATTATGGCTACACCTTC.

This clone has a handful of counts. The chain combines TRBV4-2 with TRBJ2-7; D remains unclear. Trimming removed 4 bases from V and 2 bases from J, with 15 bases in between. The CDR3 consists of 15 residues. CDR1 LGHNA and CDR2 YNFKEQ come from the germline V gene. Here the CDR3 reads CASSLLRRDAYEQYF. CDR3 in DNA: TGTGCCAGCAGCCTACTCCGTAGAGACGCCTACGAGCAGTACTTC.

The gene calls are TRBV5-4 and TRBJ1-2, with unresolved D. The CDR3 extends over 13 amino acids. The V end was cut by 4 bases, the J end by 6 bases, with 13 bases between. The germline V gene encodes CDR1 SGHNT and CDR2 YYREEE (reference sequence). CDR3 in amino acids: CASSQAPGDGYTF. In nucleotides, the CDR3 is TGTGCCAGCAGCCAAGCGCCGGGAGATGGCTACACCTTC.

The rearrangement joins TRBV4-2 to TRBJ2-7, with TRBD1 as a possible D gene (7 bases). Germline CDR1 and CDR2: LGHNA and YNFKEQ. V shed 3 bases and J shed 3 bases, with 15 bases lying between them. The CDR3 sequence is 15 residues long. The CDR3 region has the DNA TGTGCCAGCAGCCAGACGGCGGGACAGCACTACGAGCAGTACTTC. Protein: CASSQTAGQHYEQYF.

V gene TRBV9 combines with J gene TRBJ1-1; 7 bases are a match to TRBD1. CDR3 length: 15 amino acids. Trimming took 9 bases from V and 0 from J; bases not matched to a gene: 11. CDR1 and CDR2 from the germline V gene are SGDLS and YYNGEE. Here the CDR3 reads CATVILRGLNTEAFF. The DNA for the CDR3 is TGTGCCACCGTGATATTAAGGGGGCTGAACACTGAAGCTTTCTTT.

This clone is medium-sized. V gene TRBV5-8 combines with J gene TRBJ2-1, with 12 bases identical to TRBD1. V lost 2 bases, J lost 5 bases, and 8 bases stayed unmatched. Germline V CDR1 and CDR2: SGHTS, YDEGEE. The CDR3 is made up of 17 amino acids. Here the CDR3 DNA reads TGTGCCAGCAGCTTACCTCCGGGACAGGGGGCGGACAATGAGCAGTTCTTC. Amino acid sequence: CASSLPPGQGADNEQFF.

This chain connects TRBV19 to TRBJ2-1; no firm D call. This CDR3 contains 14 residues. Germline V gene sequence: CDR1 LNHDA, CDR2 SQIVND (reference sequence). Trimming removed 4 bases at V and 3 bases at J, with 10 bases between. CDR3 in amino acids: CASSTEVGYNEQFF. The CDR3 nucleotides are TGTGCCAGTAGTACAGAAGTAGGCTACAATGAGCAGTTCTTC.

This rearrangement joins TRBV27 to TRBJ2-1, with D possibly being TRBD1 or TRBD2 (5 bases each). Germline V gene sequence: CDR1 MNHEY, CDR2 SMNVEV (reference sequence). V was cut by 0 bases and J by 6 bases, with 18 bases left in between. This CDR3 is 17 amino acids long. Here the CDR3 DNA reads TGTGCCAGCAGTTTATCGCCGGGACCGCTCCACCTCAATGAGCAGTTCTTC. It codes for CASSLSPGPLHLNEQFF.

The chain has TRBV6-6 and TRBJ2-7; D ambiguous. The CDR3 has 16 amino acids. The ends were cut back, 3 bases at V and 2 bases at J, with 17 bases in the middle. Per the germline V gene, CDR1 is MNHNY and CDR2 is SVGAGI (reference sequence). CDR3 in amino acids: CASSYSPQLQAYEQYF. CDR3 nucleotides: TGTGCCAGCAGTTATTCACCACAGTTGCAAGCCTACGAGCAGTACTTC.

The V call is TRBV29-1, the J call TRBJ2-2; D uncertain. CDR1 and CDR2 (germline): SQVTM, ANQGSEA. The V and J ends lost 2 bases and 6 bases respectively, with 7 bases between them. CDR3 length: 12 residues. CDR3 sequence reads: CSVERAAGELFF. For the CDR3, the DNA is TGCAGCGTTGAACGGGCGGCCGGGGAGCTGTTTTTT.

The chain recombines TRBV19 with TRBJ2-7; 9 nucleotides align to TRBD1. The CDR3 length is 15 residues. The germline V gene encodes CDR1 LNHDA and CDR2 SQIVND (reference sequence). V lost 10 bases and J lost 1; bases outside the gene matches: 11. CDR3 residues: CATTGTGQNSYEQYF. The CDR3 DNA reads TGTGCCACCACCGGGACAGGGCAGAATTCCTACGAGCAGTACTTC.